Presented here are 5 T cell receptor beta chains from one specimen sequenced in a study of blood T cell repertoires in COVID-19. Clones were read by immunoSEQ multiplex PCR, and TCRdb kept only the in-frame ones, dropping some. The sample has 200,000 to 300,000 clones, approximately 88% seen once. Material: PBMCs or T cells enriched from blood (not recorded which). The receptors were sampled from a woman in her thirties or forties with acute COVID-19.

This chain connects TRBV7-2 to TRBJ1-1, with D possibly being TRBD1 (6 bases). CDR1 SGHTA and CDR2 FQGNSA come from the germline V gene. Between the trimmed V and J ends, which lost 5 bases and 5 bases, there was a span of 21 bases. This CDR3 contains 16 residues. CDR3 residues: CASSPQSGARSTEAFF. The CDR3 DNA reads TGTGCCAGCAGCCCCCAATCAGGGGCCCGTAGTACTGAAGCTTTCTTT.

The chain recombines TRBV9 with TRBJ1-1; D ambiguous. CDR1 and CDR2 (germline): SGDLS, YYNGEE. The V gene lost 0 bases and the J gene lost 0 bases, with 9 bases spanning the gap. This CDR3 is built from 15 residues. The CDR3 sequence: CASSVDSSVNTEAFF. The CDR3 nucleotides are TGTGCCAGCAGCGTAGATTCCTCCGTGAACACTGAAGCTTTCTTT.

This clone was found once. This chain joins TRBV5-1 and TRBJ1-1, with D hard to call. CDR1 and CDR2 (germline): SGHRS, YFSETQ. The CDR3 is 13 residues long. Trimming pared 0 bases from V and 3 bases from J, leaving 6 bases between. The CDR3 sequence is CASSLAGYTEAFF. The CDR3 DNA is TGCGCCAGCAGCTTGGCGGGGTACACTGAAGCTTTCTTT.

The chain employs TRBV18 and TRBJ1-5; D not certain. V lost 6 bases and J 5 bases, leaving 14 bases between the germline ends. Germline V lookup: CDR1 KGHSH, CDR2 LQKENI. The CDR3 spans 14 residues. The CDR3 is CASSESGSHQPQHF. CDR3 nucleotide sequence: TGTGCCAGCTCCGAAAGTGGGAGCCATCAGCCCCAGCATTTT.

The chain has TRBV27 and TRBJ2-2; a possible D gene is TRBD1 (6 bases). There are 14 residues in the CDR3. Trimming removed 7 bases at V and 2 bases at J, with 11 bases between. In germline, CDR1 is MNHEY, CDR2 SMNVEV (reference sequence). As DNA, the CDR3 is TGTGCCAGCACTAGACAGGTTAACACCGGGGAGCTGTTTTTT. Its protein product is CASTRQVNTGELFF.